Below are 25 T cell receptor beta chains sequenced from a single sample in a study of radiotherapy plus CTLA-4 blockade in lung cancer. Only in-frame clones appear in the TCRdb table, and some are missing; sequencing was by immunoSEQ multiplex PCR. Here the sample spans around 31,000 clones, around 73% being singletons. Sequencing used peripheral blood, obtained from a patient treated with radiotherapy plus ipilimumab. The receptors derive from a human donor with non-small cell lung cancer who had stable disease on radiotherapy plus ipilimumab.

CDR3 in amino acids: CASSLGQNAGNEQFF. The CDR3 DNA sequence: TGTGCCAGCAGCCTGGGACAGAACGCGGGGAATGAGCAGTTCTTC. The gene calls are TRBV5-4 and TRBJ2-1; D possibly corresponds to TRBD1 (7 bases). The V gene's germline CDR1 is SGHNT and CDR2 YYREEE (reference sequence). V gave up 4 bases and J gave up 7 bases, with 18 bases separating them. The CDR3 length is 15 residues.

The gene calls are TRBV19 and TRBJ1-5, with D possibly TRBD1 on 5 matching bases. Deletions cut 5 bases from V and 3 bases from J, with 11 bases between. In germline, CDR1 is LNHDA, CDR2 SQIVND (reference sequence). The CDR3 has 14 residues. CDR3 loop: CASSRDRFNQPQHF. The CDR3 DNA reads TGTGCCAGTAGTCGAGACAGATTCAATCAGCCCCAGCATTTT.

The CDR3 sequence is CASSSRHNSPLHF. In nucleotides, the CDR3 is TGTGCCAGTAGTTCCCGCCATAATTCACCCCTCCACTTT. The genes are TRBV19 and TRBJ1-6; no firm D call. V was cut by 5 bases and J by 5 bases, with 7 bases left in between. This CDR3 contains 13 residues. Germline loops: CDR1 LNHDA, CDR2 SQIVND (reference sequence).

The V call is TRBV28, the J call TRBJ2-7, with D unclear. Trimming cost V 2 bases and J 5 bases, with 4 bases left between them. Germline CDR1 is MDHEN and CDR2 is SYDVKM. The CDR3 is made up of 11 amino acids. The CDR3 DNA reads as TGTGCCAGCAGTTTAAACCACGAGCAGTACTTC. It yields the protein CASSLNHEQYF.

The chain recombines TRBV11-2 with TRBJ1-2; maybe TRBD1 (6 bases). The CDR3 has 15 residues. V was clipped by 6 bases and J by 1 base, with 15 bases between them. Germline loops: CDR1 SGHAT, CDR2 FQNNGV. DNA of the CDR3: TGTGCCAGCAGACCTAACAGGGCGGGTAACTATGGCTACACCTTC. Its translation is CASRPNRAGNYGYTF.

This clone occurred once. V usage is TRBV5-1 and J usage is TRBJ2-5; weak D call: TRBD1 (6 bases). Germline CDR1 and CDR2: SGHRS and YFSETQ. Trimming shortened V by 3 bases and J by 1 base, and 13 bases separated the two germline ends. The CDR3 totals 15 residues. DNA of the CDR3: TGCGCCAGCAGCTCAGACCCGACAGGCCAAGAGACCCAGTACTTC. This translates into CASSSDPTGQETQYF.

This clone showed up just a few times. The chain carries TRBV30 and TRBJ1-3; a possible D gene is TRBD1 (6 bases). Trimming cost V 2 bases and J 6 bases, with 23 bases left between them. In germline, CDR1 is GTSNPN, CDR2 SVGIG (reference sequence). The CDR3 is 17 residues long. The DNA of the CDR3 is TGTGCCTGGAGTAGACTAACGACAGGAAGCGTTAAAAACACCATATATTTT. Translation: CAWSRLTTGSVKNTIYF.

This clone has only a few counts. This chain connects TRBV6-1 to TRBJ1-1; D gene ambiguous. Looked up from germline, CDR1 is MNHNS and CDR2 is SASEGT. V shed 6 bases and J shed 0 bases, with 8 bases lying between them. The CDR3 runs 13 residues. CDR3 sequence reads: CASSPVLNTEAFF. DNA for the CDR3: TGTGCCAGCAGCCCGGTCCTGAACACTGAAGCTTTCTTT.

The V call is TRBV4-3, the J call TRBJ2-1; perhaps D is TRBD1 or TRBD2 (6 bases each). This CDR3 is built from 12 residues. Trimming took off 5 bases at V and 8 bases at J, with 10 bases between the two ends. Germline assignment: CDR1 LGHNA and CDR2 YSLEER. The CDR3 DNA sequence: TGCGCCAGCAGCGGGGGGCCCTATGAGCAGTTCTTC. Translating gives CASSGGPYEQFF.

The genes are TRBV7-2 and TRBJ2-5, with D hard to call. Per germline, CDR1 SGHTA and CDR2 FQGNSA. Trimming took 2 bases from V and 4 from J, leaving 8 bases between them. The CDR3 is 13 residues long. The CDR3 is CASSLQISETQYF. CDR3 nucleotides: TGTGCCAGCAGCTTACAGATCTCAGAGACCCAGTACTTC. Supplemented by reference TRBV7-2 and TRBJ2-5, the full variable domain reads GAGVSQSPSNKVTEKGKDVELRCDPISGHTALYWYRQSLGQGLEFLIYFQGNSAPDKSGLPSDRFSAERTGGSVSTLTIQRTQQEDSAVYLCASSLQISETQYFGPGTRLLVL.

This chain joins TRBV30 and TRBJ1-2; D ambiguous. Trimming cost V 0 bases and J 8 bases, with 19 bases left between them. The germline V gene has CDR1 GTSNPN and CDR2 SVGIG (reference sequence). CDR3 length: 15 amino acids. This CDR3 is CAWSVMGVSAGGYTF. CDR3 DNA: TGTGCCTGGAGTGTGATGGGAGTGTCAGCCGGCGGCTACACCTTC.

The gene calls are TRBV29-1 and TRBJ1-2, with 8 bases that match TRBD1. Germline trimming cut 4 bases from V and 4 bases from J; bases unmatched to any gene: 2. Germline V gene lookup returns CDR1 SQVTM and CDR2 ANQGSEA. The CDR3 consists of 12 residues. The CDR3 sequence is CSVAGTGYGYTF. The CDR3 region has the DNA TGCAGCGTTGCGGGGACAGGCTATGGCTACACCTTC.

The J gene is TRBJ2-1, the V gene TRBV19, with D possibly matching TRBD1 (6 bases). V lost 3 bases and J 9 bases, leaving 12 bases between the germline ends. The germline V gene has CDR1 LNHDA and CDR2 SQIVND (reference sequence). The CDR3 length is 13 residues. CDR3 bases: TGTGCCAGTAGTATGATCAGGGGTGGTGAGCAGTTCTTC. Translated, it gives CASSMIRGGEQFF.

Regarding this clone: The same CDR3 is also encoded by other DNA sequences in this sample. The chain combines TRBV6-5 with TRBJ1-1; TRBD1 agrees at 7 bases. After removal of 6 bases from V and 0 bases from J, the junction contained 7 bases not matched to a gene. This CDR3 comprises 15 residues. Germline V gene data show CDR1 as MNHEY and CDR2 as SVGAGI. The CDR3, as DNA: TGTGCCAGCAGCTTGGGACAGTACCTGAACACTGAAGCTTTCTTT. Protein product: CASSLGQYLNTEAFF.

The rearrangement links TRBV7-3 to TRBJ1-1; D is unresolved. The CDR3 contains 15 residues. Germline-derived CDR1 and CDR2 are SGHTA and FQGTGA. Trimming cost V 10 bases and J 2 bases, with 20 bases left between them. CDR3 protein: CAIRTETKTNTEAFF. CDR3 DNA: TGTGCCATCCGGACCGAGACAAAGACTAACACTGAAGCTTTCTTT.

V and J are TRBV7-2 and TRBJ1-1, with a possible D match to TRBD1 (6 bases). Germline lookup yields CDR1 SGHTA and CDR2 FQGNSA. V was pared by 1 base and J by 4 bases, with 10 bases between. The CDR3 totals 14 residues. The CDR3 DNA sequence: TGTGCCAGCAGCTTAGAGGGGGGGGGCACTGAAGCTTTCTTT. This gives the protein CASSLEGGGTEAFF.

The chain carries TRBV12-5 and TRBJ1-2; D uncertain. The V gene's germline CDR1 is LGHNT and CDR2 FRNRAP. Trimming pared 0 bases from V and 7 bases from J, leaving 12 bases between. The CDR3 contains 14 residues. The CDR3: CASGLVIAGAGYTF. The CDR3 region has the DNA TGTGCTAGTGGTTTGGTAATAGCAGGAGCTGGCTACACCTTC. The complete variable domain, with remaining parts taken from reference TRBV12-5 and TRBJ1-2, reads DARVTQTPRHKVTEMGQEVTMRCQPILGHNTVFWYRQTMMQGLELLAYFRNRAPLDDSGMPKDRFSAEMPDATLATLKIQPSEPRDSAVYFCASGLVIAGAGYTFGSGTRLTVV.

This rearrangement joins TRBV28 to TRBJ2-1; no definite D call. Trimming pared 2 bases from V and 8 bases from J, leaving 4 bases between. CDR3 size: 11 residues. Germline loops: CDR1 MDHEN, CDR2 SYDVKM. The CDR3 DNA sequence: TGTGCCAGCAGTTTAGTCCATGAGCAGTTCTTC. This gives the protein CASSLVHEQFF.

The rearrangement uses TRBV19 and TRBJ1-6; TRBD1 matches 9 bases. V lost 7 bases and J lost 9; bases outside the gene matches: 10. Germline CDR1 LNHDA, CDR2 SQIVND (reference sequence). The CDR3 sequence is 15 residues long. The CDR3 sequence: CASTIGGTGSSPLHF. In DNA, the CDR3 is TGTGCCAGTACCATTGGGGGGACAGGGAGTTCACCCCTCCACTTT.

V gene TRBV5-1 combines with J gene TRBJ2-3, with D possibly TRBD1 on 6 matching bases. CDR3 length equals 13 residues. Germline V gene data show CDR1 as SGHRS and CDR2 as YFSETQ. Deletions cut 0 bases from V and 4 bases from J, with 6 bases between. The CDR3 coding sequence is TGCGCCAGCAGCTTGGGGACAGCAGATACGCAGTATTTT. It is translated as CASSLGTADTQYF.

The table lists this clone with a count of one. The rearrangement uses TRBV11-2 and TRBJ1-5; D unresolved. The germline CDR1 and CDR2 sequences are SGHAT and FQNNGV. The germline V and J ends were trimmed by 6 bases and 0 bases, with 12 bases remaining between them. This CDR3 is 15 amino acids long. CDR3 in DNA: TGTGCCAGCAGTTCGAACGTGAATAGCAATCAGCCCCAGCATTTT. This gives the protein CASSSNVNSNQPQHF.

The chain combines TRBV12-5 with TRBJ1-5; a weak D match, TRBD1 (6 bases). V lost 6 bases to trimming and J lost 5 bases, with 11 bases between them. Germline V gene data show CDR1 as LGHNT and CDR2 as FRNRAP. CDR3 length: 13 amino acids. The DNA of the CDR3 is TGTGCTAGTGGCTATCAGGGGCATCAGCCCCAGCATTTT. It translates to CASGYQGHQPQHF.

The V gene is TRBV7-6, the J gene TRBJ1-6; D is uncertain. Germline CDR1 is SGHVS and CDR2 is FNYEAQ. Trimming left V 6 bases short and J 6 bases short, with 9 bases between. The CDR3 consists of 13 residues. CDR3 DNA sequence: TGTGCCAGCAGGTCAGGTGGTAATTCACCCCTCCACTTT. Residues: CASRSGGNSPLHF.

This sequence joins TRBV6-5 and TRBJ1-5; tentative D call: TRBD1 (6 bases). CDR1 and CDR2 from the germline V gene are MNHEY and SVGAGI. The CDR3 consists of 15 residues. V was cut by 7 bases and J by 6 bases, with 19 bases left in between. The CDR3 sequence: CASTEGRGGGQPQHF. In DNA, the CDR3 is TGTGCCAGCACCGAGGGCAGGGGCGGGGGTCAGCCCCAGCATTTT.

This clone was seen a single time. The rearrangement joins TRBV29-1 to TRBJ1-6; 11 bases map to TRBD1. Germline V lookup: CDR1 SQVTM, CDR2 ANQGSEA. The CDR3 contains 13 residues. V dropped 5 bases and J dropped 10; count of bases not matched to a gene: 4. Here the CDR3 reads CSVSGTGGSPLHF. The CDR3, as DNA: TGCAGCGTTTCCGGGACAGGGGGATCACCCCTCCACTTT.